The 31 T cell receptor beta chains below all came from one sample that was sequenced in a study of blood T cell repertoires in COVID-19. Clones were sequenced by immunoSEQ multiplex PCR, and TCRdb holds only the in-frame ones, with some missing. The sample has some 35,000 clones, approximately 88% seen once. The sample consisted of peripheral blood. The receptors shown here come from a man aged 60 to 69 with active COVID-19.

This chain joins TRBV5-1 and TRBJ1-4, with D perhaps TRBD1 (6 bases). This CDR3 is built from 17 residues. Germline V lookup: CDR1 SGHRS, CDR2 YFSETQ. The V end lost 0 bases, the J end lost 0 bases, and 12 bases lay between the germline ends. This chain's CDR3 is CASSLGGLPATNEKLFF. As DNA, the CDR3 is TGCGCCAGCAGCTTGGGGGGGCTCCCTGCAACTAATGAAAAACTGTTTTTT.

The rearrangement joins TRBV7-9 to TRBJ2-1; 9 bases are a match to TRBD2. Germline loops: CDR1 SEHNR, CDR2 FQNEAQ (reference sequence). The CDR3 loop spans 15 amino acids. The V segment lost 1 base and the J segment 11 bases; nucleotides outside the gene matches: 9. The CDR3 spells CASSLDVSGGIKQFF. CDR3 nucleotide sequence: TGTGCCAGCAGCTTAGATGTTAGCGGGGGTATAAAGCAGTTCTTC. The full variable domain, completed using reference TRBV7-9 and TRBJ2-1, is DTGVSQNPRHKITKRGQNVTFRCDPISEHNRLYWYRQTLGQGPEFLTYFQNEAQLEKSRLLSDRFSAERPKGSFSTLEIQRTEQGDSAMYLCASSLDVSGGIKQFFGPGTRLTVL.

This chain joins TRBV28 and TRBJ2-3; D unclear. CDR3 length: 15 amino acids. V dropped 5 bases and J dropped 0 bases, with 12 bases sitting between them. Per germline, CDR1 MDHEN and CDR2 SYDVKM. CDR3 DNA: TGTGCCAGCAGTCCCTCGAGGTCTAGCACAGATACGCAGTATTTT. This translates into CASSPSRSSTDTQYF.

V gene TRBV27 combines with J gene TRBJ2-1, with 15 bases that match TRBD2. The CDR3 spans 20 residues. Germline CDR1 reads MNHEY; CDR2 reads SMNVEV (reference sequence). The V segment lost 5 bases and the J segment 0 bases; nucleotides outside the gene matches: 11. This CDR3 is CASSGQNGLAGGPSYNEQFF. CDR3 in DNA: TGTGCCAGCAGTGGTCAAAACGGACTAGCGGGAGGGCCCTCCTACAATGAGCAGTTCTTC.

The V call is TRBV27, the J call TRBJ2-7, with 10 nucleotides matching TRBD1. Losses at the gene ends were 6 bases for V and 6 bases for J; bases not matched to a gene: 8. Per the germline V gene, CDR1 is MNHEY and CDR2 is SMNVEV (reference sequence). CDR3 length: 14 residues. The CDR3 here is CASSRTGGFGEQYF. As DNA, the CDR3 is TGTGCCAGCAGCCGGACAGGGGGTTTCGGCGAGCAGTACTTC.

This clone appeared a few times. The J gene is TRBJ1-1, the V gene TRBV5-6; the D is unclear. Looked up from germline, CDR1 is SGHDT and CDR2 is YYEEEE. V lost 0 bases and J lost 8, with 8 bases in between. This CDR3 region has 12 residues. DNA for the CDR3: TGTGCCAGCAGCTTGGGGTGGAGCGAAGCTTTCTTT. Protein: CASSLGWSEAFF.

The gene calls are TRBV27 and TRBJ2-1; TRBD2 matches 12 bases. The CDR3 length is 16 residues. Germline CDR1 reads MNHEY; CDR2 reads SMNVEV (reference sequence). Trimming took 6 bases from V and 6 from J; bases not matched to a gene: 9. The CDR3 protein is CASSRRLAGVTNEQFF. CDR3 DNA: TGTGCCAGCAGCCGGAGACTAGCGGGGGTGACCAATGAGCAGTTCTTC.

This clone was seen a few times. The genes are TRBV7-9 and TRBJ2-6; no clear D gene. The germline V gene has CDR1 SEHNR and CDR2 FQNEAQ (reference sequence). Trimming took 0 bases from V and 0 from J, leaving 9 bases between them. This CDR3 region has 17 residues. In DNA, the CDR3 is TGTGCCAGCAGCTTAGCGGGCAGTTACTCTGGGGCCAACGTCCTGACTTTC. It translates to CASSLAGSYSGANVLTF.

J is TRBJ1-1 and V is TRBV18; TRBD1 might be the D (6 bases). The CDR3 loop spans 14 amino acids. Between the trimmed V and J ends, which lost 5 bases and 3 bases, there was a span of 13 bases. Germline CDR1 reads KGHSH; CDR2 reads LQKENI. CDR3 in DNA: TGTGCCAGCTCAACCACCAGGGGAGACACTGAAGCTTTCTTT. Translation: CASSTTRGDTEAFF.

This chain joins TRBV3-1 (or the pseudogene TRBV3-2) and TRBJ2-3; 7 nucleotides agree with TRBD2. V lost 8 bases, J lost 6 bases, and 11 bases stayed unmatched. The CDR3 spans 14 residues. Germline V gene data show CDR1 as LGHDT and CDR2 as YNNKEL (reference sequence). CDR3 protein: CASRRGGSGDTQYF. In nucleotides, the CDR3 is TGTGCCAGCCGGCGGGGCGGGAGCGGGGATACGCAGTATTTT.

This clone was detected only once. The chain has TRBV28 and TRBJ1-2; possibly TRBD1 for D (6 bases). The V gene lost 5 bases and the J gene lost 5 bases, with 21 bases spanning the gap. The V gene's germline CDR1 is MDHEN and CDR2 SYDVKM. The CDR3 is 16 residues long. CDR3 sequence (DNA): TGTGCCAGCAGTCCGGGACTCGGGGGCGGGAGGTATGGCTACACCTTC. It translates to CASSPGLGGGRYGYTF.

The CDR3 loop reads CASSAQGAYEQYF. The CDR3 DNA sequence: TGTGCCAGCAGCGCCCAGGGGGCCTACGAGCAGTACTTC. V gene TRBV9 combines with J gene TRBJ2-7; 7 bases line up with TRBD1. From germline, CDR1 is SGDLS and CDR2 YYNGEE. The V segment lost 3 bases and the J segment 2 bases; nucleotides outside the gene matches: 2. The CDR3 runs 13 residues.

The chain recombines TRBV6-5 with TRBJ1-2; 12 bases line up with TRBD1. Trimming took 4 bases from V and 13 from J; bases not matched to a gene: 7. Germline-derived CDR1 and CDR2 are MNHEY and SVGAGI. This CDR3 is built from 13 residues. CDR3 sequence reads: CASSSPGQGAITF. Written as DNA, the CDR3 is TGTGCCAGCAGTTCGCCGGGACAGGGGGCGATCACCTTC.

The chain combines TRBV5-1 with TRBJ2-7; TRBD2 aligns across 7 bases. The germline CDR1 and CDR2 sequences are SGHRS and YFSETQ. This CDR3 is built from 13 residues. The V segment lost 4 bases and the J segment 7 bases; nucleotides outside the gene matches: 8. The CDR3 DNA follows: TGCGCCAGCAGCGGAGGACTAGGTCGGGAGCAGTACTTC. It specifies CASSGGLGREQYF.

V and J are TRBV11-2 and TRBJ2-1, with TRBD2 matching over 12 bases. Trimming removed 5 bases from V and 5 bases from J; junction bases left unmatched: 4. The CDR3 has 15 amino acids. CDR1 SGHAT and CDR2 FQNNGV come from the germline V gene. The CDR3 DNA sequence: TGTGCCAGCAGCCCAAGGACTAGCGGGAACAATGAGCAGTTCTTC. Translation: CASSPRTSGNNEQFF.

The genes are TRBV6-4 and TRBJ1-3; D remains ambiguous. In germline, CDR1 is MRHNA, CDR2 SNTAGT. Trimming stripped 2 bases from V and 7 bases from J, with 18 bases between. This CDR3 is built from 16 residues. CDR3 amino acids: CASSDPRMIFVNTIYF. As DNA, the CDR3 is TGTGCCAGCAGTGACCCCAGGATGATTTTCGTCAACACCATATATTTT.

As DNA, the CDR3 is TGTGCCAGCAGCCAAGTGCGGGCTAATTCACCCCTCCACTTT. Protein: CASSQVRANSPLHF. The chain recombines TRBV14 with TRBJ1-6; D unresolved. V lost 1 base and J lost 6, with 7 bases in between. The CDR3 extends over 14 amino acids. In germline, CDR1 is SGHDN, CDR2 FVKESK.

The chain has TRBV7-3 and TRBJ2-3; 15 nucleotides agree with TRBD2. This CDR3 has 17 residues. V shed 4 bases and J 3 bases; nucleotides not matched to a gene: 5. Germline lookup yields CDR1 SGHTA and CDR2 FQGTGA. The DNA of the CDR3 is TGTGCCAGCAGCTCCTTGGGACTAGCGGGAGGTACAGATACGCAGTATTTT. Protein sequence: CASSSLGLAGGTDTQYF.

There are a few counts of this clone. CDR3: CASSFSQGGRGNTIYF. The CDR3 DNA is TGCGCCAGCAGCTTCTCCCAGGGGGGACGTGGAAACACCATATATTTT. The chain is built from TRBV5-1 and TRBJ1-3; TRBD1 agrees at 7 bases. Losses at the gene ends were 2 bases for V and 3 bases for J; bases not matched to a gene: 8. This CDR3 region has 16 residues. The germline CDR1 and CDR2 sequences are SGHRS and YFSETQ.

The chain links TRBV18 to TRBJ2-7, with D perhaps matching TRBD2 (5 bases). CDR1 and CDR2 from the germline V gene are KGHSH and LQKENI. V lost 2 bases and J 3 bases, leaving 14 bases between the germline ends. The CDR3 length is 15 residues. CDR3 DNA: TGTGCCAGCTCACCAAATTCGGGATCAAACTACGAGCAGTACTTC. Translation gives CASSPNSGSNYEQYF.

V is TRBV27 and J is TRBJ2-1, with 11 bases lining up with TRBD1. The germline gives CDR1 MNHEY, CDR2 SMNVEV (reference sequence). The CDR3 is made up of 14 amino acids. The ends lost 5 bases at V and 8 bases at J; junction bases unmatched: 5. This chain's CDR3 is CASSAGQGAYEQFF. The CDR3 coding sequence is TGTGCCAGCAGTGCCGGACAGGGGGCCTATGAGCAGTTCTTC.

This clone was found once. The chain joins TRBV5-1 to TRBJ2-3; D not certain. V was cut by 0 bases and J by 3 bases, with 8 bases left in between. Germline-derived CDR1 and CDR2 are SGHRS and YFSETQ. This CDR3 has 14 residues. This CDR3 reads CASSLGVATDTQYF. CDR3 nucleotides: TGCGCCAGCAGCTTGGGGGTAGCTACAGATACGCAGTATTTT.

The genes are TRBV19 and TRBJ2-2, with 10 bases identical to TRBD2. CDR3 size: 15 residues. V dropped 7 bases and J dropped 6; count of bases not matched to a gene: 8. CDR1 is LNHDA and CDR2 is SQIVND in the germline V gene (reference sequence). CDR3 region: CASTPSGRIPGELFF. The CDR3, as DNA: TGTGCCAGTACCCCTAGCGGGAGAATCCCCGGGGAGCTGTTTTTT.

V is TRBV6-4 and J is TRBJ1-2; possibly TRBD1 for D (6 bases). Deletions cut 3 bases from V and 4 bases from J, with 9 bases between. The CDR3 spans 13 residues. Looked up from germline, CDR1 is MRHNA and CDR2 is SNTAGT. For the CDR3, the DNA is TGTGCCAGCAGTGAATGGGGGCTCTATGGCTACACCTTC. Translation gives CASSEWGLYGYTF.

This chain uses TRBV18 with TRBJ2-1, with a possible D match to TRBD1 (6 bases). The CDR3 loop spans 15 amino acids. Germline V gene sequence: CDR1 KGHSH, CDR2 LQKENI. Trimming removed 2 bases from V and 3 bases from J, with 11 bases in between. The CDR3 DNA is TGTGCCAGCTCACCATCGACAGGCTACTACAATGAGCAGTTCTTC. Protein sequence: CASSPSTGYYNEQFF.

The rearrangement joins TRBV6-4 to TRBJ2-3; possibly TRBD2 for D (5 bases). Trimming pared 3 bases from V and 0 bases from J, leaving 10 bases between. Germline V gives CDR1 MRHNA, CDR2 SNTAGT. The CDR3 runs to 15 residues. CDR3 loop: CASSDGSVSTDTQYF. The DNA for the CDR3 is TGTGCCAGCAGTGATGGTAGCGTAAGCACAGATACGCAGTATTTT.

Only a few counts were recorded for this clone. J is TRBJ2-5 and V is TRBV4-2; 8 bases agree with TRBD2. The germline V gene encodes CDR1 LGHNA and CDR2 YNFKEQ. The CDR3 consists of 18 residues. Unmatched junction bases numbered 17, after V lost 4 bases and J lost 4 bases. The CDR3 DNA follows: TGTGCCAGCAGCCCAGCCCCTCGGGGAGCGGGAGTCTTAGAGACCCAGTACTTC. This codes for CASSPAPRGAGVLETQYF.

In DNA, the CDR3 is TGTGCCAGCAGCCAAAATACTATAGCGGGGGGACCCTACAATGAGCAGTTCTTC. Residues: CASSQNTIAGGPYNEQFF. This sequence joins TRBV4-2 and TRBJ2-1, with 10 bases fitting TRBD2. The CDR3 has 18 residues. From germline, CDR1 is LGHNA and CDR2 YNFKEQ. V shed 2 bases, J shed 2 bases, and the junction held 9 bases outside the gene matches.

The rearrangement uses TRBV4-1 and TRBJ2-5, with no clear D. The germline V gene encodes CDR1 MGHRA and CDR2 YSYEKL. CDR3 length: 13 residues. V lost 1 base and J 5 bases, leaving 8 bases between the germline ends. The CDR3 DNA reads as TGCGCCAGCAGCCAAGTAGTCCCGGAGACCCAGTACTTC. This translates into CASSQVVPETQYF.

This chain joins TRBV11-1 and TRBJ2-7; perhaps TRBD1 as D (5 bases). The CDR3 spans 13 residues. V lost 1 base and J lost 6, with 10 bases in between. Per the germline V gene, CDR1 is SGHAT and CDR2 is FQDESV (reference sequence). CDR3 nucleotide sequence: TGTGCCAGCAGCTTAGTCCAGGGCGGCGAGCAGTACTTC. It translates to CASSLVQGGEQYF. Full variable domain (missing parts from reference TRBV11-1 and TRBJ2-7): EAEVAQSPRYKITEKSQAVAFWCDPISGHATLYWYRQILGQGPELLVQFQDESVVDDSQLPKDRFSAERLKGVDSTLKIQPAELGDSAMYLCASSLVQGGEQYFGPGTRLTVT.

CDR3 in amino acids: CASSADRVGFTEAFF. The DNA for the CDR3 is TGTGCCAGCAGCGCGGACAGGGTGGGATTCACTGAAGCTTTCTTT. This chain connects TRBV7-2 to TRBJ1-1; 8 bases are a match to TRBD1. V dropped 5 bases and J dropped 4; count of bases not matched to a gene: 9. There are 15 residues in the CDR3. Germline V CDR1 and CDR2: SGHTA, FQGNSA.